Below, 32 T cell receptor beta chains from the same sample are listed, as sequenced in a study of cytomegalovirus exposure and HLA in healthy donors. Vbeta (60) and Jbeta (13) primers were used in the PCR. Only in-frame clones appear in the TCRdb table, and some are missing; sequencing was by immunoSEQ multiplex PCR. This sample yields roughly 150,000 clones, of which approximately 80% are seen a single time; 1.2% belongs to the top ten. The specimen was PBMCs. These TCRs come from a boy aged 2 to 10 in good health and CMV-seronegative.

The V gene is TRBV29-1, the J gene TRBJ1-1; TRBD1 might be the D (6 bases). The length of the CDR3 is 14 residues. Germline V lookup: CDR1 SQVTM, CDR2 ANQGSEA. Trimming took 4 bases from V and 2 from J, leaving 14 bases between them. CDR3 region: CSVGGGKGNTEAFF. The CDR3 nucleotides are TGCAGCGTTGGTGGGGGCAAGGGAAACACTGAAGCTTTCTTT.

This clone was detected a few times. The V gene is TRBV11-2, the J gene TRBJ2-7; 14 positions agree with TRBD2. This CDR3 contains 19 residues. Per the germline V gene, CDR1 is SGHAT and CDR2 is FQNNGV. After removal of 4 bases from V and 1 base from J, the junction contained 12 bases not matched to a gene. In nucleotides, the CDR3 is TGTGCCAGCAGCTCCCCTGGACTAGCGGGAGGCCTCCGTTCCTACGAGCAGTACTTC. As protein: CASSSPGLAGGLRSYEQYF. The complete variable domain, with remaining parts taken from reference TRBV11-2 and TRBJ2-7, reads EAGVAQSPRYKIIEKRQSVAFWCNPISGHATLYWYQQILGQGPKLLIQFQNNGVVDDSQLPKDRFSAERLKGVDSTLKIQPAKLEDSAVYLCASSSPGLAGGLRSYEQYFGPGTRLTVT.

The chain recombines TRBV30 with TRBJ2-1; TRBD1 agrees at 7 bases. V lost 2 bases to trimming and J lost 5 bases; unmatched junction nucleotides: 9. CDR3 length: 15 residues. Germline V gene data show CDR1 as GTSNPN and CDR2 as SVGIG (reference sequence). CDR3 region: CAWSTGQPGDNEQFF. The CDR3 DNA sequence: TGTGCCTGGAGTACGGGACAGCCTGGAGACAATGAGCAGTTCTTC. The variable domain in full, completed from reference TRBV30 and TRBJ2-1, reads SQTIHQWPATLVQPVGSPLSLECTVEGTSNPNLYWYRQAAGRGLQLLFYSVGIGQISSEVPQNLSASRPQDRQFILSSKKLLLSDSGFYLCAWSTGQPGDNEQFFGPGTRLTVL.

This sequence joins TRBV9 and TRBJ2-2, with TRBD2 matching 8 bases. This CDR3 has 18 residues. After removal of 4 bases from V and 4 bases from J, the junction contained 15 bases not matched to a gene. Germline V lookup: CDR1 SGDLS, CDR2 YYNGEE. The CDR3 bases are TGTGCCAGCAGCCCAGGGAGTAGCGGGGCCTCGGGCACCGGGGAGCTGTTTTTT. It codes for CASSPGSSGASGTGELFF. Using reference TRBV9 and TRBJ2-2 for the parts outside the CDR3, the full variable domain is DSGVTQTPKHLITATGQRVTLRCSPRSGDLSVYWYQQSLDQGLQFLIQYYNGEERAKGNILERFSAQQFPDLHSELNLSSLELGDSALYFCASSPGSSGASGTGELFFGEGSRLTVL.

The genes are TRBV9 and TRBJ1-2; 8 nucleotides align to TRBD1. The CDR3 runs to 14 residues. V lost 3 bases to trimming and J lost 11 bases; unmatched junction nucleotides: 12. The germline V gene has CDR1 SGDLS and CDR2 YYNGEE. CDR3 DNA sequence: TGTGCCAGCAGCGATGGGCAGGGGGCGCTCGGGTACACCTTC. It is translated as CASSDGQGALGYTF.

The J gene is TRBJ2-1, the V gene TRBV10-3; D might be TRBD2 (5 bases). Germline assignment: CDR1 ENHRY and CDR2 SYGVKD. This CDR3 spans 14 amino acids. Between the trimmed V and J ends, which lost 0 bases and 5 bases, there was a span of 8 bases. This CDR3 is CAISESGNDNEQFF. Written as DNA, the CDR3 is TGTGCCATCAGTGAGTCCGGGAACGACAATGAGCAGTTCTTC.

The chain has TRBV12-5 and TRBJ1-1; weak D call: TRBD1 (5 bases). V lost 1 base, J lost 2 bases, and 11 bases lay in between. CDR1 and CDR2 (germline): LGHNT, FRNRAP. The CDR3 is made up of 15 amino acids. The CDR3 DNA is TGTGCTAGTGGTTTGGGGACAAAAGGAAACACTGAAGCTTTCTTT. Translation gives CASGLGTKGNTEAFF.

The genes are TRBV14 and TRBJ2-2; 9 nucleotides match TRBD2. The CDR3 is 16 amino acids. The germline CDR1 and CDR2 sequences are SGHDN and FVKESK. The ends lost 2 bases at V and 6 bases at J; junction bases unmatched: 7. Here the CDR3 reads CASSQLKIAGAGELFF. The CDR3 DNA reads as TGTGCCAGCAGCCAACTAAAGATAGCGGGGGCCGGGGAGCTGTTTTTT.

This chain links TRBV19 with TRBJ1-1, with D hard to call. Trimming removed 9 bases at V and 2 bases at J, with 25 bases between. The CDR3 extends over 17 amino acids. Per germline, CDR1 LNHDA and CDR2 SQIVND (reference sequence). In DNA form, the CDR3 reads TGTGCCAGCAACATATACCACCTCGACACGATTAACACTGAAGCTTTCTTT. Its translation: CASNIYHLDTINTEAFF.

V and J are TRBV5-6 and TRBJ1-2; D gene unclear. The V and J ends lost 3 bases and 3 bases respectively, with 9 bases between them. Germline CDR1 is SGHDT and CDR2 is YYEEEE. The CDR3 totals 13 residues. The CDR3 coding sequence is TGTGCCAGCAGCTCCGGGGTGGACTATGGCTACACCTTC. Its translation is CASSSGVDYGYTF.

The chain joins TRBV7-9 to TRBJ1-2; D may be TRBD1 (6 bases). V was trimmed by 5 bases and J by 5 bases, leaving 15 bases between them. The CDR3 consists of 14 residues. The germline V gene has CDR1 SEHNR and CDR2 FQNEAQ (reference sequence). The CDR3 reads CASSPLEDRYGYTF. The CDR3 DNA sequence: TGTGCCAGCAGCCCACTAGAGGACAGATATGGCTACACCTTC.

This clone has only one observation. The chain has TRBV4-2 and TRBJ2-1, with 9 bases matching TRBD1. The V gene end was trimmed by 4 bases and the J gene end by 5 bases; junction bases not matched to a gene: 3. Germline values: CDR1 LGHNA, CDR2 YNFKEQ. This CDR3 has 14 amino acids. The CDR3: CASSRGQGNNEQFF. The CDR3 DNA reads TGTGCCAGCAGCCGGGGACAGGGCAACAATGAGCAGTTCTTC.

This clone was counted between two and nine times. The V call is TRBV30, the J call TRBJ1-1; TRBD1 matches 9 bases. The junction had 9 bases not matched to a gene; V was cut back by 8 bases and J by 5 bases. The germline V gene has CDR1 GTSNPN and CDR2 SVGIG (reference sequence). This CDR3 has 13 amino acids. The CDR3 reads CATSGTGRTEAFF. CDR3 sequence (DNA): TGTGCCACCTCCGGGACAGGGAGAACTGAAGCTTTCTTT.

V is TRBV6-5 and J is TRBJ1-2; 7 bases are a match to TRBD1. Germline V CDR1 and CDR2: MNHEY, SVGAGI. Trimming removed 4 bases from V and 2 bases from J; junction bases left unmatched: 10. This CDR3 is 16 amino acids long. The CDR3: CASSWRRQGMNYGYTF. The DNA of the CDR3 is TGTGCCAGCAGTTGGCGAAGACAGGGTATGAACTATGGCTACACCTTC.

The genes are TRBV5-4 and TRBJ1-4; 12 bases line up with TRBD1. The CDR3 is 16 residues long. Germline CDR1 SGHNT, CDR2 YYREEE (reference sequence). V dropped 3 bases and J dropped 3; count of bases not matched to a gene: 3. This CDR3 is CASSSGQGAANEKLFF. CDR3 bases: TGTGCCAGCAGCTCGGGACAGGGGGCGGCTAATGAAAAACTGTTTTTT.

This rearrangement joins TRBV30 to TRBJ2-5; perhaps TRBD2 as D (5 bases). From germline, CDR1 is GTSNPN and CDR2 SVGIG (reference sequence). V gave up 5 bases and J gave up 0 bases, with 13 bases separating them. The CDR3 extends over 14 amino acids. In DNA form, the CDR3 reads TGTGCCTGGGTGGCCCGGAGGTACCAAGAGACCCAGTACTTC. Translation: CAWVARRYQETQYF. The whole variable domain, filled in from reference TRBV30 and TRBJ2-5, reads SQTIHQWPATLVQPVGSPLSLECTVEGTSNPNLYWYRQAAGRGLQLLFYSVGIGQISSEVPQNLSASRPQDRQFILSSKKLLLSDSGFYLCAWVARRYQETQYFGPGTRLLVL.

The chain links TRBV18 to TRBJ1-6; D is unresolved. Germline values: CDR1 KGHSH, CDR2 LQKENI. CDR3 length: 19 residues. The V gene lost 6 bases and the J gene lost 3 bases, with 24 bases spanning the gap. CDR3 bases: TGTGCCAGCTCGGTGCGGAGCGGAGACGGCGATCGCTATAATTCACCCCTCCACTTT. Residues: CASSVRSGDGDRYNSPLHF.

This sequence joins TRBV2 and TRBJ1-2, with TRBD1 matching 11 bases. Germline V gene sequence: CDR1 SNHLY, CDR2 FYNNEI. With 5 bases clipped from V and 8 bases from J, the junction kept 10 bases outside the gene matches. The CDR3 is made up of 15 amino acids. CDR3 sequence (DNA): TGTGCCAGCAGTTACGGACAGGGGGCTATGGAAGGCTACACCTTC. It is translated as CASSYGQGAMEGYTF.

This chain connects TRBV4-2 to TRBJ2-1; D perhaps matches TRBD2 (6 bases). With 4 bases removed from V and 9 bases from J, the gap between germline ends came to 13 bases. The CDR3 is 13 amino acids. Germline V gene sequence: CDR1 LGHNA, CDR2 YNFKEQ. CDR3 in DNA: TGTGCCAGCAGCCGGGGGGAGGTAATTGAGCAGTTCTTC. This gives the protein CASSRGEVIEQFF.

This chain uses TRBV29-1 with TRBJ2-1, with 7 bases aligning to TRBD2. Germline values: CDR1 SQVTM, CDR2 ANQGSEA. The junction had 10 bases not matched to a gene; V was cut back by 5 bases and J by 9 bases. This CDR3 has 13 amino acids. The CDR3 DNA follows: TGCAGCGTTAGGACTAGGAGTCCTGGTGAGCAGTTCTTC. It encodes CSVRTRSPGEQFF.

The gene calls are TRBV19 and TRBJ1-1; possible D gene TRBD1, 6 bases. CDR3 length equals 19 residues. Germline CDR1 and CDR2: LNHDA and SQIVND (reference sequence). The ends were cut back, 4 bases at V and 6 bases at J, with 30 bases in the middle. CDR3 DNA sequence: TGTGCCAGTAGTAGAGTACCAGGGGACCGTCAGGGGAGATACGCTGAAGCTTTCTTT. Translated, it gives CASSRVPGDRQGRYAEAFF.

This clone was recorded once. V and J are TRBV19 and TRBJ2-5; 7 nucleotides align to TRBD1. CDR3 size: 15 residues. Germline V gene sequence: CDR1 LNHDA, CDR2 SQIVND (reference sequence). V was clipped by 5 bases and J by 2 bases; unmatched bases: 8. The CDR3 loop reads CASSPRTGGQETQYF. Written as DNA, the CDR3 is TGTGCCAGTAGTCCCCGGACAGGAGGACAAGAGACCCAGTACTTC.

The J gene is TRBJ2-1, the V gene TRBV5-1, with 13 bases lining up with TRBD2. This CDR3 is 15 amino acids long. Germline V gene sequence: CDR1 SGHRS, CDR2 YFSETQ. V was clipped by 3 bases and J by 3 bases; unmatched bases: 0. DNA for the CDR3: TGCGCCAGCAGCTGGACTAGCGGGGGCTACAATGAGCAGTTCTTC. It encodes CASSWTSGGYNEQFF.

The gene calls are TRBV5-1 and TRBJ2-7; TRBD2 matches at 10 bases. V lost 7 bases, J lost 1 base, and 5 bases stayed unmatched. The germline V gene encodes CDR1 SGHRS and CDR2 YFSETQ. The CDR3 length is 14 residues. The CDR3 DNA sequence: TGCGCCAGCCGACGTAGCGGGGGGTCCTACGAGCAGTACTTC. Translation gives CASRRSGGSYEQYF.

This clone has just one count. The chain links TRBV6-5 to TRBJ1-5; possible D gene TRBD1, 6 bases. The ends were cut back, 7 bases at V and 0 bases at J, with 13 bases in the middle. Germline CDR1 reads MNHEY; CDR2 reads SVGAGI. This CDR3 spans 15 amino acids. For the CDR3, the DNA is TGTGCCAGCACTTCGCACAGGGATAGCAATCAGCCCCAGCATTTT. This translates into CASTSHRDSNQPQHF.

The rearrangement links TRBV27 to TRBJ2-1; 9 bases agree with TRBD2. The V segment lost 4 bases and the J segment 15 bases; nucleotides outside the gene matches: 10. Germline assignment: CDR1 MNHEY and CDR2 SMNVEV (reference sequence). The CDR3 loop spans 13 amino acids. The CDR3 here is CASSWGAGGSPFF. CDR3 DNA sequence: TGTGCCAGCAGTTGGGGAGCGGGAGGCTCTCCGTTCTTC.

The chain uses TRBV6-5 and TRBJ2-1, with D perhaps matching TRBD1 (6 bases). CDR3 length: 15 residues. Germline CDR1 reads MNHEY; CDR2 reads SVGAGI. V shed 5 bases and J shed 8 bases, with 19 bases lying between them. The CDR3 region is CASSPGVGGRYEQFF. The CDR3 region has the DNA TGTGCCAGCAGTCCAGGGGTAGGGGGTCGTTATGAGCAGTTCTTC.

V usage is TRBV10-2 and J usage is TRBJ1-6; 7 bases align to TRBD1. Germline V gene sequence: CDR1 WSHSY, CDR2 SAAADI. V dropped 6 bases and J dropped 4; count of bases not matched to a gene: 3. The CDR3 extends over 14 amino acids. This CDR3 is CASSRDSYNSPLHF. The CDR3 DNA is TGCGCCAGCAGCCGGGACAGTTATAATTCACCCCTCCACTTT.

The DNA of the CDR3 is TGCGCCAGCATAAAGGAGACAGGGGCTTTCAATGAGCAGTTCTTC. Translated: CASIKETGAFNEQFF. This chain connects TRBV5-1 to TRBJ2-1; TRBD1 agrees at 8 bases. CDR3 length: 15 residues. Germline lookup yields CDR1 SGHRS and CDR2 YFSETQ. V shed 6 bases and J 6 bases; nucleotides not matched to a gene: 11.

This chain connects TRBV19 to TRBJ1-5; D is uncertain. V was clipped by 7 bases and J by 1 base, with 14 bases between them. The germline V gene has CDR1 LNHDA and CDR2 SQIVND (reference sequence). The CDR3 covers 15 residues. CDR3 in DNA: TGTGCCAGTACAACGGGGAGGGTAAGCAATCAGCCCCAGCATTTT. Protein sequence: CASTTGRVSNQPQHF.

V gene TRBV28 combines with J gene TRBJ1-1; 7 bases are a match to TRBD1. Losses at the gene ends were 5 bases for V and 2 bases for J; bases not matched to a gene: 8. Germline lookup yields CDR1 MDHEN and CDR2 SYDVKM. CDR3 length: 15 amino acids. The CDR3 coding sequence is TGTGCCAGCAGTATACACAGGGGAAGAAACACTGAAGCTTTCTTT. This gives the protein CASSIHRGRNTEAFF.

A single count supports this clone. The rearrangement joins TRBV5-1 to TRBJ2-2, with 8 bases matching TRBD1. Unmatched junction bases numbered 4, after V lost 3 bases and J lost 6 bases. The length of the CDR3 is 14 residues. Germline assignment: CDR1 SGHRS and CDR2 YFSETQ. CDR3: CASSWQGASGELFF. The CDR3 DNA sequence: TGCGCCAGCAGCTGGCAGGGGGCATCCGGGGAGCTGTTTTTT. Using reference TRBV5-1 and TRBJ2-2 for the parts outside the CDR3, the full variable domain is KAGVTQTPRYLIKTRGQQVTLSCSPISGHRSVSWYQQTPGQGLQFLFEYFSETQRNKGNFPGRFSGRQFSNSRSEMNVSTLELGDSALYLCASSWQGASGELFFGEGSRLTVL.